This TCR beta chain was observed in a study of response to subunit inactivated influenza vaccine. V dropped 3 bases and J dropped 7; count of bases not matched to a gene: 4. The germline V gene has CDR1 ENHRY and CDR2 SYGVKD. The CDR3 extends over 14 amino acids. In this sample, this clonotype turned up many times. A single record per CDR3 protein comes from TCRdb applying MiXCR to the RT-PCR reads. The sample gives some 550,000 distinct CDR3 sequences, under 25% of which show up once; approximately 2.9% is in the top ten. Another study also made use of these data, one on T cells expressing NK-cell markers. This second study says: As the method of synthesis, 5'RACE template switching with UMIs yielded TCR beta cDNA. Each TCR beta repertoire originated in sorted T cells that were CD3+CD56+NKG2C+, CD3+CD56+NKG2C- or CD3+CD56-NKG2C+.

This sequence joins TRBV10-3 and TRBJ1-5, with TRBD1 matching over 9 bases. The source material was CD4+ T cells sorted from PBMCs, sampled roughly 13 days after vaccination. The receptor was derived from a man over 45 who received an inactivated influenza vaccine. CDR3 amino acids: CAISEQGARQPQHF. The CDR3 coding sequence is TGTGCCATCAGTGAACAGGGGGCGAGGCAGCCCCAGCATTTT.